The next 26 T cell receptor beta chains were all read from a single sample in a study of molecular identifiers for immune sequencing clone quantification. MiXCR was run by TCRdb on the PCR reads, yielding one entry per CDR3 protein. This table has about 510,000 distinct CDR3 sequences, about 20% appearing once. The specimen was naive CD8+ T cells from blood, with Jurkat cell RNA spiked in. The subset here: FACS-sorted CD8+CD4-CCR7+CD45RA+ naive T cells. The source of these receptors is a human donor in good health. Some libraries in this study had Jurkat cell RNA spiked in.

The sample holds many counts of this clonotype. The junction shows a germline mismatch at one end, possibly a read error. The V gene is TRBV9, the J gene TRBJ2-5; TRBD1 agrees at 8 bases. Germline CDR1 and CDR2: SGDLS and YYNGEE. The CDR3 is 14 residues long. The CDR3 loop is CASSAGTGQKTQYF. In nucleotides, the CDR3 is TGTGCCAGCAGCGCCGGGACAGGCCAAAAGACCCAGTACTTC.

Of note for this clonotype: This may stem from a read error, because a much larger clone lies one nucleotide away. This chain uses TRBV7-9 with TRBJ1-4, with D possibly being TRBD1 (5 bases). Looked up from germline, CDR1 is SEHNR and CDR2 is FQNEAQ (reference sequence). The CDR3 consists of 14 residues. The CDR3 DNA sequence: TGTGCCAGCAGCCCCTCAGGGCTAAGGGAAAGACTGTTTTTT. Translation gives CASSPSGLRERLFF.

The chain couples TRBV3-1 to TRBJ2-7; TRBD2 matches at 8 bases. Trimming removed 1 base from V and 2 bases from J; junction bases left unmatched: 4. Germline CDR1 LGHDT, CDR2 YNNKEL (reference sequence). The CDR3 extends over 15 amino acids. The CDR3, as DNA: TGTGCCAGCAGCCAAGGTCAAGCGGGAGCCTACGAGCAGTACTTC. Amino acid sequence: CASSQGQAGAYEQYF.

This clonotype has at least ten counts. The chain links TRBV20-1 to TRBJ2-7; 9 bases match TRBD2. This CDR3 spans 15 amino acids. The trim removed 4 bases at V and 1 base at J, leaving 8 bases unmatched. In germline, CDR1 is DFQATT, CDR2 SNEGSKA (reference sequence). The CDR3 coding sequence is TGCAGTGCTACTCATAGCGGGAGTGCGTCCTACGAGCAGTACTTC. Protein sequence: CSATHSGSASYEQYF.

This clonotype was seen a few times. A single base separates this from a much larger clone, so it may be a read error. J is TRBJ2-3 and V is TRBV29-1, with D possibly called TRBD1 or TRBD2 (5 bases each). This CDR3 is 12 amino acids long. Germline V gene lookup returns CDR1 SQVTM and CDR2 ANQGSEA. CDR3 residues: CSAGTPTDTRYF. The CDR3 coding sequence is TGCAGCGCCGGGACCCCCACAGATACGCGGTATTTT.

The chain employs TRBV20-1 and TRBJ2-3; D possibly corresponds to TRBD2 (6 bases). CDR1 is DFQATT and CDR2 is SNEGSKA in the germline V gene (reference sequence). This CDR3 region has 15 residues. V lost 3 bases, J lost 2 bases, and 15 bases lay in between. The CDR3 nucleotides read TGCAGTGCTAGTGGGGACTGGAGAGACACAGATACGCAGTATTTT. Protein sequence: CSASGDWRDTDTQYF.

This clonotype appeared a few times. The chain recombines TRBV6-5 with TRBJ1-6, with D maybe TRBD1 (5 bases). The CDR3 sequence is 13 residues long. Germline lookup yields CDR1 MNHEY and CDR2 SVGAGI. V lost 2 bases to trimming and J lost 9 bases, with 8 bases between them. The CDR3 DNA reads TGTGCCAGCAGTTACGCCACAGGTTCACCCCTCCACTTT. This sequence encodes CASSYATGSPLHF.

Only a few counts were recorded for this clonotype. The chain recombines TRBV12-3 or TRBV12-4 with TRBJ2-3, with D unclear. The CDR3 is 14 amino acids. V was shortened by 10 bases and J by 5 bases, with 19 bases between the two germline ends. For the CDR3, the DNA is TGTGCCACCCACACTACCAAGTCATTAGATACGCAGTATTTT. It encodes CATHTTKSLDTQYF.

This clonotype has a count of ten or more. In nucleotides, the CDR3 is TGCAGTGCTAGAAGATCTAGCGAGAACACCGGGGAGCTGTTTTTT. Amino acid sequence: CSARRSSENTGELFF. This rearrangement joins TRBV20-1 to TRBJ2-2, with a weak D call TRBD2 (6 bases). Trimming left V 2 bases short and J 1 base short, with 11 bases between. The CDR3 sequence is 15 residues long. Germline loops: CDR1 DFQATT, CDR2 SNEGSKA (reference sequence).

The chain joins TRBV6-5 to TRBJ1-1; perhaps TRBD1 as D (5 bases). The CDR3 is made up of 14 amino acids. V lost 5 bases to trimming and J lost 3 bases, with 13 bases between them. CDR1 is MNHEY and CDR2 is SVGAGI in the germline V gene. Written as DNA, the CDR3 is TGTGCCAGCAGTGAGGGGAATTGGGACACTGAAGCTTTCTTT. This gives the protein CASSEGNWDTEAFF.

This clonotype was counted at least ten times. CDR3 residues: CASSEPGQGVMNTEAFF. The CDR3 DNA reads TGTGCCAGCAGTGAGCCGGGACAGGGTGTAATGAACACTGAAGCTTTCTTT. This rearrangement joins TRBV28 to TRBJ1-1, with TRBD1 matching 9 bases. The CDR3 runs 17 residues. After removal of 5 bases from V and 0 bases from J, the junction contained 10 bases not matched to a gene. Germline assignment: CDR1 MDHEN and CDR2 SYDVKM. The full variable domain, its missing parts supplied by reference TRBV28 and TRBJ1-1, is DVKVTQSSRYLVKRTGEKVFLECVQDMDHENMFWYRQDPGLGLRLIYFSYDVKMKEKGDIPEGYSVSREKKERFSLILESASTNQTSMYLCASSEPGQGVMNTEAFFGQGTRLTVV.

This clonotype was counted at least ten times. The chain links TRBV28 to TRBJ1-1, with D perhaps TRBD1 (6 bases). In germline, CDR1 is MDHEN, CDR2 SYDVKM. CDR3 length: 15 amino acids. The V and J ends lost 3 bases and 0 bases respectively, with 11 bases between them. CDR3 nucleotides: TGTGCCAGCAGTTTCAGGGGAACCATGAACACTGAAGCTTTCTTT. The encoded protein is CASSFRGTMNTEAFF.

V and J are TRBV5-6 and TRBJ2-1; a possible D gene is TRBD2 (6 bases). CDR3 length equals 13 residues. From germline, CDR1 is SGHDT and CDR2 YYEEEE. V lost 3 bases, J lost 6 bases, and 10 bases lay in between. Here the CDR3 reads CASSSGLSNEQFF. The CDR3 DNA is TGTGCCAGCAGCTCGGGACTCTCCAATGAGCAGTTCTTC.

This clonotype has a count of ten or more. V usage is TRBV2 and J usage is TRBJ2-7; 11 bases are shared with TRBD2. The junction had 8 bases not matched to a gene; V was cut back by 6 bases and J by 1 base. The CDR3 is made up of 16 amino acids. CDR1 SNHLY and CDR2 FYNNEI come from the germline V gene. Here the CDR3 reads CASSTDRTSGSYEQYF. For the CDR3, the DNA is TGTGCCAGCAGCACCGACAGGACTAGCGGGTCCTACGAGCAGTACTTC.

This clonotype was picked up many times. V usage is TRBV9 and J usage is TRBJ2-1; D not certain. Germline-derived CDR1 and CDR2 are SGDLS and YYNGEE. V gave up 4 bases and J gave up 6 bases, with 8 bases separating them. The CDR3 is 12 amino acids. The CDR3 is CASSPRSNEQFF. The CDR3 bases are TGTGCCAGCAGCCCCCGGTCCAATGAGCAGTTCTTC.

At least ten counts were recorded for this clonotype. The gene calls are TRBV5-4 and TRBJ1-1; D is uncertain. Germline V CDR1 and CDR2: SGHNT, YYREEE (reference sequence). This CDR3 has 13 residues. Trimming removed 0 bases at V and 3 bases at J, with 6 bases between. The CDR3 DNA is TGTGCCAGCAGCTTGGGGATGGACACTGAAGCTTTCTTT. It codes for CASSLGMDTEAFF. Based on the CDR3 plus reference TRBV5-4 and TRBJ1-1, the full variable domain is ETGVTQSPTHLIKTRGQQVTLRCSSQSGHNTVSWYQQALGQGPQFIFQYYREEENGRGNFPPRFSGLQFPNYSSELNVNALELDDSALYLCASSLGMDTEAFFGQGTRLTVV.

This clonotype was recorded at least ten times. The rearrangement links TRBV7-8 to TRBJ2-2; 11 bases map to TRBD2. Germline V gene sequence: CDR1 SGHVS, CDR2 FQNEAQ. There are 19 residues in the CDR3. J lost 6 bases, V lost 1 base, and 13 bases had no gene match. The CDR3 DNA follows: TGTGCCAGCAGCTTAGTCCTAGCGGGGGGCACCCCCCGGTCCGGGGAGCTGTTTTTT. Its translation: CASSLVLAGGTPRSGELFF.

This clonotype appeared a few times. J is TRBJ2-1 and V is TRBV27, with D tentatively TRBD1 or TRBD2 (5 bases each). This CDR3 has 14 residues. Trimming cost V 2 bases and J 6 bases, with 11 bases left between them. Germline CDR1 reads MNHEY; CDR2 reads SMNVEV (reference sequence). The DNA of the CDR3 is TGTGCCAGCAGTTTAACGGGACCAAGCAATGAGCAGTTCTTC. Translated, it gives CASSLTGPSNEQFF.

The chain joins TRBV12-3 or TRBV12-4 to TRBJ2-3; no clear D gene. CDR3 length equals 14 residues. With 2 bases removed from V and 0 bases from J, the gap between germline ends came to 6 bases. The CDR3 DNA sequence: TGTGCCAGCAGTTTACGACACAGCACAGATACGCAGTATTTT. This codes for CASSLRHSTDTQYF.

The sample holds many counts of this clonotype. The chain employs TRBV20-1 and TRBJ2-3, with D perhaps TRBD2 (6 bases). This CDR3 contains 16 residues. The germline V and J ends were trimmed by 0 bases and 2 bases, with 15 bases remaining between them. Per germline, CDR1 DFQATT and CDR2 SNEGSKA (reference sequence). The CDR3 nucleotides read TGCAGTGCTAGAGATCCCCTAGCGTCCCCCACAGATACGCAGTATTTT. This encodes CSARDPLASPTDTQYF.

The chain recombines TRBV30 with TRBJ2-7; 9 nucleotides line up with TRBD1. This CDR3 comprises 13 residues. Per germline, CDR1 GTSNPN and CDR2 SVGIG (reference sequence). J gave up 3 bases and V 3 bases, and 3 bases lay outside the gene matches. CDR3 amino acids: CAWRGTGIYEQYF. CDR3 coding DNA: TGTGCCTGGAGAGGGACAGGGATCTACGAGCAGTACTTC.

This clonotype was detected only a few times. The V gene is TRBV3-1, the J gene TRBJ1-4, with TRBD1 matching over 9 bases. Per germline, CDR1 LGHDT and CDR2 YNNKEL (reference sequence). CDR3 length equals 16 residues. V shed 4 bases, J shed 8 bases, and the junction held 11 bases outside the gene matches. CDR3 protein: CASSPPGQGFGEKLFF. The CDR3 DNA is TGTGCCAGCAGCCCGCCGGGACAGGGATTTGGGGAAAAACTGTTTTTT.

This clonotype was recorded many times. The V gene is TRBV27, the J gene TRBJ1-5; possible D gene TRBD1, 6 bases. Germline V gene lookup returns CDR1 MNHEY and CDR2 SMNVEV (reference sequence). Trimming took 3 bases from V and 6 from J, leaving 12 bases between them. The CDR3 extends over 14 amino acids. The CDR3 here is CASSLSGGGQPQHF. CDR3 bases: TGTGCCAGCAGTTTGTCAGGAGGGGGTCAGCCCCAGCATTTT.

This clonotype was recorded many times. V usage is TRBV4-1 and J usage is TRBJ2-7; TRBD1 matches 8 bases. Germline assignment: CDR1 MGHRA and CDR2 YSYEKL. With V trimmed by 1 base and J by 2 bases, 4 bases remained unmatched. This CDR3 is 15 amino acids long. Written as DNA, the CDR3 is TGCGCCAGCAGCCAAGGACGGACAGGGACCTACGAGCAGTACTTC. Translated, it gives CASSQGRTGTYEQYF.

Many counts were recorded for this clonotype. The chain employs TRBV4-1 and TRBJ1-2, with D perhaps matching TRBD1 (6 bases). This CDR3 spans 17 amino acids. Germline V CDR1 and CDR2: MGHRA, YSYEKL. Trimming pared 0 bases from V and 8 bases from J, leaving 22 bases between. CDR3 DNA: TGCGCCAGCAGCCAAGATCCAGCCGAGGGGGGGTTTCGGGGCTACACCTTC. As protein: CASSQDPAEGGFRGYTF.

This clonotype has a count of ten or more. V and J are TRBV7-6 and TRBJ1-1, with a tentative D call TRBD1 (5 bases). The germline CDR1 and CDR2 sequences are SGHVS and FNYEAQ. This CDR3 region has 14 residues. V lost 1 base and J 4 bases, leaving 10 bases between the germline ends. The CDR3 DNA reads TGTGCCAGCAGCTTAGGGGCAGGGACCACTGAAGCTTTCTTT. It encodes CASSLGAGTTEAFF.